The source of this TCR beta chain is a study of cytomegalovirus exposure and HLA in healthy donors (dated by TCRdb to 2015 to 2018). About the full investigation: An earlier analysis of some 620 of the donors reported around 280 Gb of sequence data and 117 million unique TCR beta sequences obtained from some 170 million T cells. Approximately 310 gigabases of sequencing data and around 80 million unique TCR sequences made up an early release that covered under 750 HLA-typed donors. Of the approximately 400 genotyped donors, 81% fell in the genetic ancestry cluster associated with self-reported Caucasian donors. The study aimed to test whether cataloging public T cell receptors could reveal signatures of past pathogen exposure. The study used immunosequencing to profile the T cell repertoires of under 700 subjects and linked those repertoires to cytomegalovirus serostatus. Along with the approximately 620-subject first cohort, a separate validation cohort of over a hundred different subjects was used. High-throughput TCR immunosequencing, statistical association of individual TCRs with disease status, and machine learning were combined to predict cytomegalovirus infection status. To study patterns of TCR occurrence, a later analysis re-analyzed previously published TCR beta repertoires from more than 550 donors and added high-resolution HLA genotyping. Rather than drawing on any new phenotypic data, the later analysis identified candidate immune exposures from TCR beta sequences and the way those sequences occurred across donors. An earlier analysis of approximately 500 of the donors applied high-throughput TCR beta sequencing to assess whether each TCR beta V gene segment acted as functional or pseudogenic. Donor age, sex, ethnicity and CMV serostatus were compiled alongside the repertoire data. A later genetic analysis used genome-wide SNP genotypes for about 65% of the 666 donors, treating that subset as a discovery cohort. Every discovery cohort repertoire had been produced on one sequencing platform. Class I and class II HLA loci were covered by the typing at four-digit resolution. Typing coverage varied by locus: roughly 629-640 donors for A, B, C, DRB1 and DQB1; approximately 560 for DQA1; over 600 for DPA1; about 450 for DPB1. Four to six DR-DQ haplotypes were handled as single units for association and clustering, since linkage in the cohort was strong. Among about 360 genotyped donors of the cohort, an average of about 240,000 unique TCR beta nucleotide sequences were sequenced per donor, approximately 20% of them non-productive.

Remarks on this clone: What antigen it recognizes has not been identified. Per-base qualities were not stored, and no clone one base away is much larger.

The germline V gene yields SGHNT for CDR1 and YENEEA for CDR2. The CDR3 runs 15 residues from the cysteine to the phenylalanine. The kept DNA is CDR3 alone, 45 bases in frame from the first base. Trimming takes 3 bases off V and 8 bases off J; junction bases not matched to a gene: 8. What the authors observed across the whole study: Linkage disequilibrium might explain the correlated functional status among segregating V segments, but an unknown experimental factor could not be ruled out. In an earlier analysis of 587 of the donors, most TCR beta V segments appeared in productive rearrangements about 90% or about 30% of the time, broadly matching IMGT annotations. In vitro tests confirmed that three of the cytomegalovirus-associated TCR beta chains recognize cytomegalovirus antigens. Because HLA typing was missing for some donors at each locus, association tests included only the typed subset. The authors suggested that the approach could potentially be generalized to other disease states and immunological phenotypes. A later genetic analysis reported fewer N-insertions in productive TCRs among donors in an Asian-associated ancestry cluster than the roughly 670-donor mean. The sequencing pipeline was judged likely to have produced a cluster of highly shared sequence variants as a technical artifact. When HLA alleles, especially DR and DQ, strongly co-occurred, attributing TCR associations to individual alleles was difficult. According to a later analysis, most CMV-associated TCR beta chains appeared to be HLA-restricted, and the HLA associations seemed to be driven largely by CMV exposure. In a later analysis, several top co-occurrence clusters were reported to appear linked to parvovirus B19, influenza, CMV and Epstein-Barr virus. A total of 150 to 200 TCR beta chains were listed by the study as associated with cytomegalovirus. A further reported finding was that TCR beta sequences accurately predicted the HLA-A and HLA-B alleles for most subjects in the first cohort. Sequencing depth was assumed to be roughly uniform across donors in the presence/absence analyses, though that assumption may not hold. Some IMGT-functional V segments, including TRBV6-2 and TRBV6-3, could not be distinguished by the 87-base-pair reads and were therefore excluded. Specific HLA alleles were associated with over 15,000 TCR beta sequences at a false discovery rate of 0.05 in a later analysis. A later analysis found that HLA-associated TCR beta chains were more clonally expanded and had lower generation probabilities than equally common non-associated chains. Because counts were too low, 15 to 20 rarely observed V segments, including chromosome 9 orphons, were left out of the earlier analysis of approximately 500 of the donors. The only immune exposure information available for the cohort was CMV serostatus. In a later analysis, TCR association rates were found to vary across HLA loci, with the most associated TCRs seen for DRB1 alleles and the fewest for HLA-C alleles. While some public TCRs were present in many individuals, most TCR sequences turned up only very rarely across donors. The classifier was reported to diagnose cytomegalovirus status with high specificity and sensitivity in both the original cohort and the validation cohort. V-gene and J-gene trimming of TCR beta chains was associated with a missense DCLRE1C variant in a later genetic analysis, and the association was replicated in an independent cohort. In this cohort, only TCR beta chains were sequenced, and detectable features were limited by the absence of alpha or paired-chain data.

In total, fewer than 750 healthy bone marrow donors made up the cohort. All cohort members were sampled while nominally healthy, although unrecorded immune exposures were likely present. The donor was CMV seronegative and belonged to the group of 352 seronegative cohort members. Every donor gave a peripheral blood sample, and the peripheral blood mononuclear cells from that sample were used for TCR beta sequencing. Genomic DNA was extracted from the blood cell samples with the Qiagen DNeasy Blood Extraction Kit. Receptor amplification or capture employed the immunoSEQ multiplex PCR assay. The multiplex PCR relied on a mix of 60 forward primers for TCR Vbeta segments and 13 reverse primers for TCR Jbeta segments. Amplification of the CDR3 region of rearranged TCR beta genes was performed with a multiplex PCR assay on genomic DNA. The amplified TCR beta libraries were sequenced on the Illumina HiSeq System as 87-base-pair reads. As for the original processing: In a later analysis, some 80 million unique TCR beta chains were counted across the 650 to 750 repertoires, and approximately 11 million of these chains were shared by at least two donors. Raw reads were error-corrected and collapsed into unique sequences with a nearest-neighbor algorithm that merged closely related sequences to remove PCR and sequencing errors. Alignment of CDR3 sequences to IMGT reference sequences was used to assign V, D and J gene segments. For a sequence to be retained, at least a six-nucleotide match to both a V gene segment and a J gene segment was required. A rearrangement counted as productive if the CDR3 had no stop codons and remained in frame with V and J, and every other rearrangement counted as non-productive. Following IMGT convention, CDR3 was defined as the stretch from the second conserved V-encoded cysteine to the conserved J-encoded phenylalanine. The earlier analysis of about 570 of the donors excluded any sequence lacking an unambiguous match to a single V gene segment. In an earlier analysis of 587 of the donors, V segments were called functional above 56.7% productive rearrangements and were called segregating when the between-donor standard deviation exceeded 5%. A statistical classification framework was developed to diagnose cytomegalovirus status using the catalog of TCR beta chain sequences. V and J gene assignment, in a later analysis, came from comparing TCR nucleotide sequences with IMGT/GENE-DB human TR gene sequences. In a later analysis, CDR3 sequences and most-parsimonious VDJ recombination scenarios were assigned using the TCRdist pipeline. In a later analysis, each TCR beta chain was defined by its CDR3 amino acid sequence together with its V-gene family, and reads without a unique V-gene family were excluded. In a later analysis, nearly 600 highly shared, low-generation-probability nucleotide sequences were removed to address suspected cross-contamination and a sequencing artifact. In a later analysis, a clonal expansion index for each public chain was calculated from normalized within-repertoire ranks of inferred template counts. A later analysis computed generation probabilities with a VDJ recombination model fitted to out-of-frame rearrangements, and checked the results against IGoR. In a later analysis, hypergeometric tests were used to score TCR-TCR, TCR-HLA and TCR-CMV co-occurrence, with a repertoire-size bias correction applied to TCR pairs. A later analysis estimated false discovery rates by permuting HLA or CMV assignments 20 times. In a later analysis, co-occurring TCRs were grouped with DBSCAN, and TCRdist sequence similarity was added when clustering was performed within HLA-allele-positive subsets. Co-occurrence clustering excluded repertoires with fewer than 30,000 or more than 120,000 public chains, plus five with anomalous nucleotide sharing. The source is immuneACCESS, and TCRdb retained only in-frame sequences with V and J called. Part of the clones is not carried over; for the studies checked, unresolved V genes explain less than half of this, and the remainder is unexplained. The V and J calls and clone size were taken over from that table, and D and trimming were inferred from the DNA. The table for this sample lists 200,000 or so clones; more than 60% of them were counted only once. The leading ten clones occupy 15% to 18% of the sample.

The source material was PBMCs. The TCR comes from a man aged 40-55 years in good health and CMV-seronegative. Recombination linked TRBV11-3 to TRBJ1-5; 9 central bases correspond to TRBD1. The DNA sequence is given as TGTGCCAGCAGCTTGCGAGGGACAGGGAATGAGCCCCAGCATTTT. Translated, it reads CASSLRGTGNEPQHF.